The rows below give T cell receptor beta chains drawn from one sample of a study of T cell responses to AZD1222 COVID-19 vaccine. Sequencing was performed with immunoSEQ multiplex PCR; in TCRdb, only in-frame clones are kept and a portion is missing. The data contain 150,000 to 200,000 clones, 85% to 90% of them singletons. The material was peripheral blood, obtained on day 0 of MenACWY control vaccination. Every receptor here comes from an adult in good health. CDR3s include the opening cysteine and the closing phenylalanine or tryptophan. The order of the fields is V gene, clone size, D gene, J gene, CDR3 protein, CDR3 DNA. D genes are given only for firm matches. Some rows mark clone size as missing; the rest say once, few, many or name a class of expanded clone.

TRBV19	-	TRBD1	TRBJ1-1	CASSIIPGTEKAFF	TGTGCCAGTAGTATTATTCCCGGGACAGAGAAGGCTTTCTTT
TRBV14	-	TRBD1	TRBJ2-4	CASSPGGYKNIQYF	TGTGCCAGCAGCCCAGGGGGCTATAAAAACATTCAGTACTTC
TRBV3-1/TRBV3-2	-	TRBD2	TRBJ2-4	CASSLTSGGAQNIQYF	TGTGCCAGCAGCCTCACTAGCGGGGGGGCCCAAAACATTCAGTACTTC
TRBV6-5	-	TRBD2	TRBJ2-3	CASTLSGSSDTQYF	TGTGCCAGCACCTTGAGCGGGAGCTCAGATACGCAGTATTTT
TRBV5-1	once	-	TRBJ2-7	CASSPDVTAAYEQYF	TGCGCCAGCAGCCCTGATGTCACAGCAGCCTACGAGCAGTACTTC
TRBV6-6	-	TRBD1	TRBJ2-5	CASSPYAGDRGQETQYF	TGTGCCAGCAGTCCCTATGCGGGGGACAGGGGACAAGAGACCCAGTACTTC
TRBV3-1/TRBV3-2	-	TRBD1	TRBJ1-3	CASSPLDRGPGNTIYF	TGTGCCAGCAGCCCTTTAGACAGGGGGCCTGGAAACACCATATATTTT
TRBV5-4	once	-	TRBJ1-5	CASSFDPNQPQHF	TGTGCCAGCAGCTTTGACCCAAATCAGCCCCAGCATTTT
TRBV2	-	-	TRBJ2-7	CASSEVGGESYEQYF	TGTGCCAGCAGTGAAGTAGGGGGAGAGTCCTACGAGCAGTACTTC
TRBV9	-	TRBD1	TRBJ1-4	CASSPLSGGSEKLFF	TGTGCCAGCAGCCCCCTATCAGGGGGCTCTGAAAAACTGTTTTTT
TRBV10-3	-	TRBD2	TRBJ2-5	CAISESGLAGLETQYF	TGTGCCATCAGTGAGTCGGGACTAGCGGGACTGGAGACCCAGTACTTC
TRBV4-1	-	TRBD1	TRBJ1-2	CASSQDPAGGYGYTF	TGCGCCAGCAGCCAAGATCCGGCAGGGGGATATGGCTACACCTTC
TRBV9	-	-	TRBJ2-4	CASSVASGLGNIQYF	TGTGCCAGCAGCGTAGCTTCAGGGCTAGGGAACATTCAGTACTTC
TRBV10-3	once	-	TRBJ1-1	CAISQEGNTEAFF	TGTGCCATCAGCCAAGAGGGGAACACTGAAGCTTTCTTT
TRBV28	-	-	TRBJ1-6	CASSWTASANSPLHF	TGTGCCAGCAGTTGGACAGCATCCGCGAATTCACCCCTCCACTTT
TRBV4-3	-	TRBD1	TRBJ1-1	CASSQDIGTGASQAFF	TGCGCCAGCAGCCAAGATATTGGGACAGGAGCCTCCCAAGCTTTCTTT
TRBV29-1	-	TRBD1	TRBJ2-4	CSVEFPGQGNIQYF	TGCAGCGTTGAGTTCCCGGGACAGGGAAACATTCAGTACTTC
TRBV3-1/TRBV3-2	-	TRBD2	TRBJ2-3	CASSRPLAVAGGRTDTQYF	TGTGCCAGCAGCCGCCCGCTGGCTGTAGCGGGGGGTCGCACAGATACGCAGTATTTT
TRBV19	-	-	TRBJ2-1	CASTDRGGTGDNEQFF	TGTGCCAGTACCGATAGAGGGGGGACGGGAGACAATGAGCAGTTCTTC